This T cell receptor (beta chain) was sequenced for a study of blood T cell repertoires in COVID-19. Original analysis: From reference gene primer amplification, estimates of nucleated cell counts were derived. The repertoire was sequenced with immunoSEQ multiplex PCR; TCRdb's copy has only in-frame clones and lacks some. V and J calls and clone size come straight from that table; D and trimming were deduced from the DNA. This sample has fewer than 700,000 clones, with approximately 91% found just once. The source is a woman aged 50 to 65 with COVID-19, enrolled during active disease. Sample: peripheral blood.

The CDR3: CASSWNQGKYADTQYF. The CDR3 nucleotides read TGCGCCAGCAGCTGGAATCAGGGGAAGTATGCAGATACGCAGTATTTT. The rearrangement uses TRBV5-1 and TRBJ2-3; D is perhaps TRBD1 (6 bases). Germline assignment: CDR1 SGHRS and CDR2 YFSETQ. V shed 3 bases and J shed 4 bases, with 18 bases lying between them. The CDR3 has 16 residues.